This paragraph covers one T cell receptor (beta chain) sequence. Its specificity is not known. Other DNA sequences within the sample encode an identical CDR3. The V gene's germline CDR1 is SGDLS and CDR2 YYNGEE. The CDR3 length is 13 residues. The ends were cut back, 0 bases at V and 4 bases at J, with 2 bases in the middle. This sample stems from a study of OX40 agonist ivuxolimab in advanced cancers. About the research overall: Patients received ivuxolimab, an agonistic anti-OX40 (CD134) antibody.

Findings and caveats of the study: The study observed clonal expansion of CD4+ and CD8+ blood T cells by week 6 at 0.1 to 3.0 mg/kg.

TCRdb's table, derived via immunoSEQ multiplex PCR, lists solely in-frame clones and lacks some. Altogether about 35,000 clones are present, approximately 80% being singletons, with the ten largest covering roughly 25%. Sequences were derived from CD4+ or CD8+ T cells sorted from blood, sampled in a trial of the OX40 agonist ivuxolimab. The chain combines TRBV9 with TRBJ2-6; the D is unclear. The receptor's source is an adult with an advanced solid tumor such as melanoma, head and neck, liver or kidney cancer. The CDR3 sequence is CASSVAGANVLTF. In DNA form, the CDR3 reads TGTGCCAGCAGCGTAGCAGGGGCCAACGTCCTGACTTTC.